The 17 T cell receptor beta chains below were found in one sample sequenced in a study of blood T cell repertoires in COVID-19. The protocol was immunoSEQ multiplex PCR, while the TCRdb copy is restricted to in-frame clones and leaves out a portion. The sample includes tens of thousands of clones, 80% to 90% of them seen just once. Source material: peripheral blood. Receptors originate from a human donor in a cohort sampled during active COVID-19.

The chain recombines TRBV18 with TRBJ1-5; D is possibly TRBD1 (5 bases). The V end lost 3 bases, the J end lost 3 bases, and 12 bases lay between the germline ends. CDR1 is KGHSH and CDR2 is LQKENI in the germline V gene. The CDR3 has 15 amino acids. CDR3: CASSPGRQFNQPQHF. The CDR3 nucleotides are TGTGCCAGCTCACCGGGGCGACAGTTCAATCAGCCCCAGCATTTT.

The rearrangement links TRBV11-2 to TRBJ2-1; D possibly corresponds to TRBD2 (6 bases). This CDR3 has 16 amino acids. The germline CDR1 and CDR2 sequences are SGHAT and FQNNGV. Trimming removed 5 bases at V and 4 bases at J, with 18 bases between. This chain's CDR3 is CASSPTGTSSYNEQFF. Here the CDR3 DNA reads TGTGCCAGCAGCCCCACCGGGACTTCCTCTTACAATGAGCAGTTCTTC.

The J gene is TRBJ2-7, the V gene TRBV19, with 14 bases fitting TRBD2. With V trimmed by 6 bases and J by 4 bases, 2 bases remained unmatched. Germline lookup yields CDR1 LNHDA and CDR2 SQIVND (reference sequence). The CDR3 runs 14 residues. The CDR3 loop is CASRGTSGGYEQYF. CDR3 nucleotides: TGTGCCAGTAGAGGGACTAGCGGGGGATACGAGCAGTACTTC.

CDR3 sequence reads: CASRAGGSNTGELFF. CDR3 nucleotide sequence: TGTGCCAGCAGGGCGGGGGGTTCCAACACCGGGGAGCTGTTTTTT. The J gene is TRBJ2-2, the V gene TRBV6-5, with TRBD2 identical over 8 bases. V was clipped by 6 bases and J by 2 bases; unmatched bases: 5. The CDR3 totals 15 residues. Germline V gene lookup returns CDR1 MNHEY and CDR2 SVGAGI.

This chain links TRBV24-1 with TRBJ1-2; possible D gene TRBD1, 6 bases. CDR3 length: 12 residues. V lost 3 bases to trimming and J lost 9 bases, with 10 bases between them. Germline CDR1 KGHDR, CDR2 SFDVKD. CDR3: CATSDERGSYTF. The CDR3 DNA follows: TGTGCCACCAGTGATGAGAGGGGGAGCTACACCTTC.

Remarks on this clone: A junction boundary mismatches the germline segment, possibly from a read error. The J gene is TRBJ1-3, the V gene TRBV19; possible D gene TRBD1, 5 bases. The CDR3 is 16 residues long. Germline loops: CDR1 LNHDA, CDR2 SQIVND (reference sequence). The CDR3 nucleotides read TGTGCCAGTAGTTTAGACAGACTCCGCTCTGGAAACACCATATATTTT. Residues: CASSLDRLRSGNTIYF.

The rearrangement links TRBV3-1 (or the pseudogene TRBV3-2) to TRBJ2-7; TRBD1 matches 10 bases. With 0 bases clipped from V and 9 bases from J, the junction kept 11 bases outside the gene matches. The CDR3 consists of 16 residues. Germline assignment: CDR1 LGHDT and CDR2 YNNKEL (reference sequence). The CDR3: CASSQEGGTGVTGQYF. CDR3 in DNA: TGTGCCAGCAGCCAAGAAGGGGGGACAGGGGTGACCGGGCAGTACTTC.

This sequence joins TRBV11-2 and TRBJ1-2; 7 bases match TRBD1. Germline V lookup: CDR1 SGHAT, CDR2 FQNNGV. The CDR3 runs to 14 residues. V shed 5 bases, J shed 7 bases, and the junction held 10 bases outside the gene matches. In DNA form, the CDR3 reads TGTGCCAGCAGCCCTACAGGGGTACTTACTGGCTACACCTTC. Encoded protein: CASSPTGVLTGYTF.

In its sample, this clone was seen a few times. V and J are TRBV4-1 and TRBJ2-5; 9 bases align to TRBD1. The germline CDR1 and CDR2 sequences are MGHRA and YSYEKL. Losses at the gene ends were 0 bases for V and 6 bases for J; bases not matched to a gene: 8. This CDR3 has 16 residues. The CDR3 coding sequence is TGCGCCAGCAGCCAAGATGGCACAGGGGGCGCGAAGACCCAGTACTTC. This encodes CASSQDGTGGAKTQYF.

This clone has just a few counts. The DNA is left out, because the CDR3 cannot be placed on it with certainty; the CDR3 is given as TCRdb lists it. The chain has TRBV6-5 and TRBJ1-6; the D segment call TRBD1 is taken from the table without a DNA check. The CDR3 length equals 15 residues, ends included. Germline CDR1 MNHEY, CDR2 SVGAGI. The CDR3 loop is CASSSSRGLNSPLHF.

The chain couples TRBV5-4 to TRBJ2-3; tentatively, D is TRBD1 (5 bases). The V end was cut by 4 bases, the J end by 4 bases, with 16 bases between. The germline CDR1 and CDR2 sequences are SGHNT and YYREEE (reference sequence). The CDR3 sequence is 15 residues long. The CDR3 loop is CASSLGRLVADTQYF. The CDR3, as DNA: TGTGCCAGCAGCCTGGGGCGTCTAGTCGCAGATACGCAGTATTTT.

The rearrangement links TRBV5-1 to TRBJ2-2, with TRBD2 matching 8 bases. V lost 2 bases and J lost 4; bases outside the gene matches: 7. Germline V CDR1 and CDR2: SGHRS, YFSETQ. This CDR3 is 16 amino acids long. CDR3 sequence reads: CASSLIPSGSTGELFF. The CDR3 nucleotides read TGCGCCAGCAGCTTAATCCCCAGCGGGAGCACCGGGGAGCTGTTTTTT.

Here the CDR3 DNA reads TGTGCCAGCAGTTACTCGAGTGGGACAGGGGCCCGCGAGCAGTACTTC. This sequence encodes CASSYSSGTGAREQYF. The chain joins TRBV6-5 to TRBJ2-7; 10 positions match TRBD1. The CDR3 consists of 16 residues. J lost 6 bases, V lost 0 bases, and 8 bases had no gene match. CDR1 is MNHEY, CDR2 SVGAGI, per germline.

This chain uses TRBV7-8 with TRBJ2-1; 8 bases map to TRBD2. Germline V gene lookup returns CDR1 SGHVS and CDR2 FQNEAQ. Trimming at V came to 5 bases and at J to 0 bases, leaving 12 bases not matched to a gene. This CDR3 comprises 18 residues. CDR3 in DNA: TGTGCCAGCAGCGCCCCACCGGGACTAGTTATCTCCTACAATGAGCAGTTCTTC. It encodes CASSAPPGLVISYNEQFF. The complete variable domain, with remaining parts taken from reference TRBV7-8 and TRBJ2-1, reads GAGVSQSPRYKVAKRGQDVALRCDPISGHVSLFWYQQALGQGPEFLTYFQNEAQLDKSGLPSDRFFAERPEGSVSTLKIQRTQQEDSAVYLCASSAPPGLVISYNEQFFGPGTRLTVL.

This clone was observed a handful of times. The chain links TRBV4-1 to TRBJ2-7, with 9 bases that match TRBD2. This CDR3 region has 17 residues. The V gene's germline CDR1 is MGHRA and CDR2 YSYEKL. After removal of 1 base from V and 2 bases from J, the junction contained 9 bases not matched to a gene. The CDR3: CASSQVEFGLAPYEQYF. The CDR3 DNA follows: TGCGCCAGCAGCCAAGTCGAATTTGGACTAGCGCCCTACGAGCAGTACTTC.

The chain combines TRBV13 with TRBJ1-1; tentative D call: TRBD1 (6 bases). V shed 1 base and J shed 0 bases, with 9 bases lying between them. The CDR3 is made up of 15 amino acids. Germline loops: CDR1 PRHDT, CDR2 FYEKMQ (reference sequence). In DNA, the CDR3 is TGTGCCAGCAGCTTAGATGGGGGCCTGAACACTGAAGCTTTCTTT. Its protein product is CASSLDGGLNTEAFF.

The chain recombines TRBV27 with TRBJ2-3; D is uncertain. The V end lost 0 bases, the J end lost 2 bases, and 6 bases lay between the germline ends. This CDR3 contains 14 residues. Germline CDR1 reads MNHEY; CDR2 reads SMNVEV (reference sequence). CDR3 nucleotide sequence: TGTGCCAGCAGTTTATCCTACCACACAGATACGCAGTATTTT. It is translated as CASSLSYHTDTQYF.